A selection of T cell receptor beta chains follows, all from one sample in a study of B cell selection in AIRE deficiency. Sequencing was performed with immunoSEQ multiplex PCR; in TCRdb, only in-frame clones are kept and a portion is missing. Counted here are about 26,000 clones, about 90% occurring once; the ten biggest clones make up 1.1%. Sequences were obtained from CD4+CD25+ Tregs sorted from PBMCs. Source of these receptors: a human donor in good health. CDR3s include the opening cysteine and the closing phenylalanine or tryptophan. The order of the fields is J gene, clone size, D gene, V gene, CDR3 DNA, CDR3 protein. The D gene is left open where the match is weak. Rows may omit the clone size; those that give it use once, few, many or a size class.

>TRBJ2-1|-|-|TRBV2
TGTGCCAGCAGTGCAAGTCTTTACAATGAGCAGTTCTTC
CASSASLYNEQFF
>TRBJ2-4|-|TRBD2|TRBV2
TGTGCCAGCAGGGCCGGGACTAGCCCCAAAAACATTCAGTACTTC
CASRAGTSPKNIQYF
>TRBJ1-2|-|-|TRBV18
TGTGCCAGCTCACCGCCTAAAGTAGCCTATGGCTACACCTTC
CASSPPKVAYGYTF
>TRBJ2-3|-|TRBD2|TRBV11-2
TGTGCCAGCAGCCATTCAGCGGGGGGGGACACAGATACGCAGTATTTT
CASSHSAGGDTDTQYF
>TRBJ2-7|few|-|TRBV27
TGTGCCAGCAGTCCCGGAGGAGCGTACTACGAGCAGTACTTC
CASSPGGAYYEQYF
>TRBJ2-6|-|TRBD1|TRBV15
TGTGCCACCAGCAGAGGGACAGGCCTCTCTGGGGCCAACGTCCTGACTTTC
CATSRGTGLSGANVLTF
>TRBJ2-2|-|-|TRBV4-3
TGCGCCAGCAGCCAAGATGGGGAGGGGGAGCTGTTTTTT
CASSQDGEGELFF
>TRBJ1-1|once|TRBD1|TRBV25-1
TGTGCCAGCAGTGAATCTCCAGGGGGGGCCGACACTGAAGCTTTCTTT
CASSESPGGADTEAFF
>TRBJ2-5|once|-|TRBV5-1
TGCGCCAGCAGCTTGGGGGCAAACCAAGAGACCCAGTACTTC
CASSLGANQETQYF
>TRBJ2-2|-|TRBD1|TRBV19
TGTGCCAGTAGTCCGCGGACAGGCTCATCCGGGGAGCTGTTTTTT
CASSPRTGSSGELFF
>TRBJ2-7|-|-|TRBV2
TGTGCCAGCAGCGGCGAGCAGTACTTC
CASSGEQYF
>TRBJ2-1|-|-|TRBV15
TGTGCCACCAGCAGAGGTCCCTTGGGGCGTGAGCAGTTCTTC
CATSRGPLGREQFF
>TRBJ1-3|-|-|TRBV30
TGTGCCTGGAGAACGGGACCCGGAAACACCATATATTTT
CAWRTGPGNTIYF
>TRBJ1-5|-|TRBD1|TRBV18
TGTGCCAGCTCAACCGGGACAGGGGGTATTCAGCCCCAGCATTTT
CASSTGTGGIQPQHF
>TRBJ1-1|-|-|TRBV7-9
TGTGCCAGCAGCTCCCGAGCTCTTCATCCTGGGGAGACTGAAGCTTTCTTT
CASSSRALHPGETEAFF
>TRBJ1-3|-|-|TRBV30
TGTGCCTGGAGCGATAGACGGAACTCTGGAAACACCATATATTTT
CAWSDRRNSGNTIYF
>TRBJ2-1|-|TRBD1|TRBV6-6
TGTGCCAGCAGTAAGCCCCGGGACAGGGGCGATGAGCAGTTCTTC
CASSKPRDRGDEQFF
>TRBJ1-5|medium-sized|-|TRBV7-6
TGTGCCAGCAGCTCCAACAATCAGCCCCAGCATTTT
CASSSNNQPQHF
>TRBJ2-2|-|TRBD1|TRBV6-6
TGTGCCAGCAGTTACGGACAGGGGGGGAACACCGGGGAGCTGTTTTTT
CASSYGQGGNTGELFF
>TRBJ2-5|-|-|TRBV2
TGTGCCAGCAGTGTCAACAGGGCTGGAGAGACCCAGTACTTC
CASSVNRAGETQYF
>TRBJ1-2|-|-|TRBV6-5
TGTGCCAGCGGCCTCTCCGGGCACCATGGCTACACCTTC
CASGLSGHHGYTF
>TRBJ2-3|-|TRBD1|TRBV30
TGTGCCAGGGACAGTGGAAATACGCAGTATTTT
CARDSGNTQYF
>TRBJ1-2|-|-|TRBV6-5
TGTGCCAGCAGAGGACAGTCAAGAGGCTACACCTTC
CASRGQSRGYTF
>TRBJ2-5|-|-|TRBV4-3
TGCGCCAGCAGCCAAGAGAAGGGTGTGGAGACCCAGTACTTC
CASSQEKGVETQYF
>TRBJ2-5|-|TRBD2|TRBV28
TGTGCCAGCAGTTTGAACGGGGGGGCGGAGACCCAGTACTTC
CASSLNGGAETQYF
>TRBJ1-5|-|-|TRBV15
TGTGCCACCAGCAGGGGGGTTGTGAATCAGCCCCAGCATTTT
CATSRGVVNQPQHF
>TRBJ1-1|-|TRBD1|TRBV7-9
TGTGCCAGCAGCTTAAACAACAGGGGAGTGGATACTGAAGCTTTCTTT
CASSLNNRGVDTEAFF
>TRBJ1-1|-|-|TRBV5-6
TGTGCCAGCAGCTTTTACACTGAAGCTTTCTTT
CASSFYTEAFF
>TRBJ1-3|-|-|TRBV4-2
TGTGCCAGCAGCCAAGTCCAGGGAGGAACTGGAAACACCATATATTTT
CASSQVQGGTGNTIYF
>TRBJ2-1|-|TRBD2|TRBV10-1
TGCGCCAGCAGAGACCCAGCGGGGGGGGGAGGCAATGAGCAGTTCTTC
CASRDPAGGGGNEQFF
>TRBJ2-3|-|TRBD1|TRBV2
TGTGCCAGCAGTGAAATCGAGACAGGGGTTTTGACAGATACGCAGTATTTT
CASSEIETGVLTDTQYF
>TRBJ2-3|-|-|TRBV28
TGTGCCAGCAGTCGCTACACAGATACGCAGTATTTT
CASSRYTDTQYF
>TRBJ2-3|-|TRBD2|TRBV27
TGTGCCAGCAGACCGAGCGGGGAGGGAGATACGCAGTATTTT
CASRPSGEGDTQYF
>TRBJ2-2|-|TRBD1|TRBV28
TGTGCCAGCGGCACGACAGGGGGCTTCACCGGGGAGCTGTTTTTT
CASGTTGGFTGELFF
>TRBJ1-1|-|-|TRBV19
TGTGCCAGTAGTATACTGGGCAGGATTGGGGCTGAAGCTTTCTTT
CASSILGRIGAEAFF
>TRBJ1-6|-|TRBD1|TRBV7-3
TGTGCCAGCAGCATTCGACAGGGCTCACCCCTCCACTTT
CASSIRQGSPLHF
>TRBJ2-3|-|-|TRBV7-2
TGTGCCAGCAGCTTAGTAGCGCCTAGCACAGATACGCAGTATTTT
CASSLVAPSTDTQYF
>TRBJ2-6|-|-|TRBV30
TGTGCCTGGATCAGGGGAGGGGCTGGGGCCAACGTCCTGACTTTC
CAWIRGGAGANVLTF
>TRBJ2-2|once|TRBD1|TRBV7-2
TGTGCCAGCAGCAGTTGGGACAGGGGGAACACCGGGGAGCTGTTTTTT
CASSSWDRGNTGELFF
>TRBJ2-2|-|-|TRBV5-1
TGCGCCAGCAGCCTCAACCCCTTGAGAGCGGCGGACCCCGTTCGGACCGGGGAGCTGTTTTTT
CASSLNPLRAADPVRTGELFF
>TRBJ2-7|-|-|TRBV29-1
TGCAGCGTCCGCGACGAGGGGAGCGAGCAGTACTTC
CSVRDEGSEQYF
>TRBJ1-1|once|-|TRBV4-3
TGCGCCAGCAGCCAAGATTATCTTTCCGGGCTGAACGGTGAAGCTTTCTTT
CASSQDYLSGLNGEAFF
>TRBJ2-2|-|TRBD1|TRBV28
TGTGCCAGCACCGAGTGGGGCAGGGGGCTAGCCGGGGAGCTGTTTTTT
CASTEWGRGLAGELFF
>TRBJ1-5|-|TRBD1|TRBV5-1
TGCGCCAGCAGCTTGGGTGGGACAGTCGATCAGCCCCAGCATTTT
CASSLGGTVDQPQHF
>TRBJ1-4|few|TRBD1|TRBV7-9
TGTGCCAGCAGCTTGACTCCGGGACAGGGTAATGAAAAACTGTTTTTT
CASSLTPGQGNEKLFF
>TRBJ1-1|-|-|TRBV9
TGTGCCAGCAGCGCCGACACTGAAGCTTTCTTT
CASSADTEAFF
>TRBJ1-5|-|-|TRBV19
TGTGCCAGTAGTATTGCAAGGGGATCCTATCAGCCCCAGCATTTT
CASSIARGSYQPQHF
>TRBJ2-7|few|TRBD1|TRBV28
TGTGCCAGCAGTTCTCCGACAGGGAACTCCTACGAGCAGTACTTC
CASSSPTGNSYEQYF
>TRBJ2-1|-|TRBD2|TRBV6-1
TGTGCCAGCCAGGAAGCGGGGGTACCTTTGAATGAGCAGTTCTTC
CASQEAGVPLNEQFF
>TRBJ2-5|-|-|TRBV7-2
TGTGCCAGCAGCTTACCTAGAACAGAGACCCAGTACTTC
CASSLPRTETQYF